The next 19 T cell receptor beta chains were all read from a single sample in a study of regulatory T cells in long-lasting Graves disease. Building of the TCR beta libraries involved iRepertoire HTBI primers and Arm-PCR of CDR3 regions. TCRdb recomputed calls from the multiplex PCR reads with MiXCR, one row per CDR3 protein. The sample lists about 540,000 distinct CDR3 sequences, about 14% occurring once. The time point was: newly diagnosed GD, antithyroid drugs for less than 3 months. Preparation of the TCR library used RNA extracted from PBMCs. These data were also reused for a study on T cells in Graves' hyperthyroidism and ophthalmopathy.

Sample: peripheral blood mononuclear cells (PBMCs), taken at new diagnosis, from a patient treated with antithyroid drugs. The receptors derive from a man aged 25-40 years with Graves disease.

The chain recombines TRBV7-9 with TRBJ1-1, with TRBD1 as a possible D gene (5 bases). The germline gives CDR1 SEHNR, CDR2 FQNEAQ (reference sequence). This CDR3 spans 17 amino acids. V dropped 1 base and J dropped 0 bases, with 15 bases sitting between them. As DNA, the CDR3 is TGTGCCAGCAGCTTAGTAACTGTGGGGGGTATGAACACTGAAGCTTTCTTT. Translated: CASSLVTVGGMNTEAFF. Based on the CDR3 plus reference TRBV7-9 and TRBJ1-1, the full variable domain is DTGVSQNPRHKITKRGQNVTFRCDPISEHNRLYWYRQTLGQGPEFLTYFQNEAQLEKSRLLSDRFSAERPKGSFSTLEIQRTEQGDSAMYLCASSLVTVGGMNTEAFFGQGTRLTVV.

This rearrangement joins TRBV29-1 to TRBJ2-2, with TRBD2 matching 7 bases. CDR3 size: 14 residues. Germline trimming cut 6 bases from V and 1 base from J; bases unmatched to any gene: 5. Germline V gene lookup returns CDR1 SQVTM and CDR2 ANQGSEA. CDR3 loop: CSVGLGQNTGELFF. The DNA of the CDR3 is TGCAGCGTCGGACTAGGACAGAACACCGGGGAGCTGTTTTTT.

This clonotype was seen a few times. The chain is built from TRBV4-1 and TRBJ2-2; a weak D match, TRBD2 (6 bases). The CDR3 consists of 16 residues. V was trimmed by 5 bases and J by 3 bases, leaving 16 bases between them. The germline CDR1 and CDR2 sequences are MGHRA and YSYEKL. The DNA of the CDR3 is TGCGCCAGCAGCACCCGGGCTAGCGAGTACACCGGGGAGCTGTTTTTT. Its protein product is CASSTRASEYTGELFF.

This clonotype was counted many times. The chain employs TRBV3-1 and TRBJ2-7; 10 bases are shared with TRBD2. This CDR3 contains 15 residues. With V trimmed by 0 bases and J by 10 bases, 9 bases remained unmatched. Per germline, CDR1 LGHDT and CDR2 YNNKEL (reference sequence). The CDR3 sequence: CASSQEGLAAPVQYF. DNA for the CDR3: TGTGCCAGCAGCCAAGAAGGACTAGCGGCCCCAGTACAGTACTTC.

The J gene is TRBJ2-7, the V gene TRBV5-8, with D unresolved. The CDR3 is 13 amino acids. V was shortened by 1 base and J by 2 bases, with 7 bases between the two germline ends. The germline CDR1 and CDR2 sequences are SGHTS and YDEGEE. The CDR3 sequence is CASSLRLTYEQYF. CDR3 DNA sequence: TGTGCCAGCAGCTTGCGCCTCACCTACGAGCAGTACTTC.

The gene calls are TRBV4-2 and TRBJ1-6; 7 bases line up with TRBD1. The CDR3 runs to 16 residues. Germline CDR1 reads LGHNA; CDR2 reads YNFKEQ. Germline trimming cut 4 bases from V and 7 bases from J; bases unmatched to any gene: 10. The CDR3 protein is CASSLSDRVVNSPLHF. CDR3 bases: TGTGCCAGCAGCCTTTCCGACAGGGTTGTGAATTCACCCCTCCACTTT.

This clonotype was found many times. V is TRBV20-1 and J is TRBJ2-5; D may match TRBD1 or TRBD2 (5 bases each). The length of the CDR3 is 14 residues. The ends were cut back, 0 bases at V and 7 bases at J, with 15 bases in the middle. Per the germline V gene, CDR1 is DFQATT and CDR2 is SNEGSKA (reference sequence). In nucleotides, the CDR3 is TGCAGTGCTAGAGATTTTGAGGGGCCAGGGACCCAGTACTTC. Its translation: CSARDFEGPGTQYF.

This clonotype was counted at least ten times. The CDR3 DNA reads as TGTGCCAGCAGCTTGGCAACCGGGACTAGCGGCACAGATACGCAGTATTTT. The encoded protein is CASSLATGTSGTDTQYF. This chain joins TRBV13 and TRBJ2-3, with 10 bases identical to TRBD2. V was clipped by 3 bases and J by 1 base; unmatched bases: 7. Germline V gene sequence: CDR1 PRHDT, CDR2 FYEKMQ (reference sequence). CDR3 length: 17 residues.

This clonotype showed up many times. This chain's CDR3 is CASSRENWGVEQFF. CDR3 DNA sequence: TGTGCCAGCAGCAGAGAAAATTGGGGCGTTGAGCAGTTCTTC. This chain links TRBV7-2 with TRBJ2-1; D possibly corresponds to TRBD1 (5 bases). The V gene lost 5 bases and the J gene lost 9 bases, with 17 bases spanning the gap. The germline V gene has CDR1 SGHTA and CDR2 FQGNSA. The CDR3 runs 14 residues.

This clonotype was seen at least ten times. This chain joins TRBV5-1 and TRBJ2-3; D might be TRBD2 (6 bases). Looked up from germline, CDR1 is SGHRS and CDR2 is YFSETQ. The germline V and J ends were trimmed by 0 bases and 6 bases, with 11 bases remaining between them. The CDR3 is 14 residues long. In DNA form, the CDR3 reads TGCGCCAGCAGCTTGGCTGGACTATATGATACGCAGTATTTT. Protein product: CASSLAGLYDTQYF.

V and J are TRBV6-2 or TRBV6-3 and TRBJ2-1; no reliable D call. Germline CDR1 and CDR2: MNHEY and SVGEGT. V was clipped by 7 bases and J by 7 bases, with 17 bases between them. The CDR3 length is 14 residues. CDR3 DNA: TGTGCCAGCACGCCTTTAGGGATGAGAAATGAGCAGTTCTTC. Amino acid sequence: CASTPLGMRNEQFF.

This clonotype has just a few counts. The V call is TRBV7-2, the J call TRBJ2-1, with 10 bases lining up with TRBD2. Trimming took 1 base from V and 10 from J; bases not matched to a gene: 7. Germline V gene data show CDR1 as SGHTA and CDR2 as FQGNSA. CDR3 length: 15 amino acids. As DNA, the CDR3 is TGTGCCAGCAGCTTAGAGGGACTAGCGTTGGGAGAGCAGTTCTTC. Translated: CASSLEGLALGEQFF.

This clonotype was found a few times. V gene TRBV10-3 combines with J gene TRBJ2-2; 10 bases fit TRBD1. CDR1 ENHRY and CDR2 SYGVKD come from the germline V gene. Trimming removed 4 bases from V and 6 bases from J; junction bases left unmatched: 11. The CDR3 consists of 17 residues. The CDR3 region has the DNA TGTGCCATCAGTGGAGGGAAGGAGGGACAGGGGCCCGGGGAGCTGTTTTTT. It translates to CAISGGKEGQGPGELFF.

The table lists this clonotype with many counts. V is TRBV6-2 or TRBV6-3 and J is TRBJ2-7; TRBD2 might be the D (6 bases). The CDR3 has 15 residues. V lost 7 bases to trimming and J lost 2 bases, with 18 bases between them. Germline CDR1 and CDR2: MNHEY and SVGEGT. CDR3 sequence (DNA): TGTGCCAGCACCAAACCCCTAGCGTTCGCCTACGAGCAGTACTTC. It yields the protein CASTKPLAFAYEQYF.

This sequence joins TRBV6-2 or TRBV6-3 and TRBJ2-1; the match to TRBD1 covers 9 bases. The V gene's germline CDR1 is MNHEY and CDR2 SVGEGT. This CDR3 region has 14 residues. Trimming took 7 bases from V and 5 from J; bases not matched to a gene: 6. CDR3 sequence (DNA): TGTGCCAGCACCATACAGGGGGCGCACAATGAGCAGTTCTTC. Its translation: CASTIQGAHNEQFF.

The gene calls are TRBV9 and TRBJ2-5; perhaps D is TRBD1 or TRBD2 (5 bases each). From germline, CDR1 is SGDLS and CDR2 YYNGEE. The V gene lost 0 bases and the J gene lost 0 bases, with 15 bases spanning the gap. The length of the CDR3 is 17 residues. CDR3 residues: CASSVAIGTVYQETQYF. CDR3 in DNA: TGTGCCAGCAGCGTAGCTATAGGGACGGTGTACCAAGAGACCCAGTACTTC.

In its sample, this clonotype was seen many times. This chain uses TRBV27 with TRBJ2-7; D is unclear. The CDR3 length is 15 residues. Trimming took off 0 bases at V and 0 bases at J, with 9 bases between the two ends. Germline values: CDR1 MNHEY, CDR2 SMNVEV (reference sequence). Here the CDR3 DNA reads TGTGCCAGCAGTTTATCATCGTTCAGCTCCTACGAGCAGTACTTC. This gives the protein CASSLSSFSSYEQYF.

This clonotype was observed many times. J is TRBJ2-7 and V is TRBV6-2 or TRBV6-3, with 7 bases matching TRBD1. This CDR3 spans 14 amino acids. V lost 8 bases to trimming and J lost 3 bases; unmatched junction nucleotides: 10. The germline CDR1 and CDR2 sequences are MNHEY and SVGEGT. The CDR3 spells CASLGTVINYEQYF. The CDR3 DNA follows: TGTGCCAGCCTGGGGACAGTGATTAACTACGAGCAGTACTTC.

This clonotype has ten or more counts. J is TRBJ1-2 and V is TRBV11-3, with D unclear. CDR3 length: 11 amino acids. V lost 11 bases and J lost 4, with 11 bases in between. Germline-derived CDR1 and CDR2 are SGHNT and YENEEA. The CDR3 here is CAFSPGYGYTF. In nucleotides, the CDR3 is TGTGCCTTCAGCCCAGGCTATGGCTACACCTTC.